Shown below are 6 T cell receptor beta chains from a single sample sequenced in a study of early stage breast cancer tumors. Assay used: immunoSEQ multiplex PCR; TCRdb lists only in-frame clones, some missing. The table shows 20,000 to 30,000 clones, with over 60% occurring only once. Sequencing was done on a sample of breast tumor tissue. Receptor source: a person aged 55 to 75 with breast cancer.

This clone has just one count. The rearrangement links TRBV19 to TRBJ2-7; 12 positions match TRBD2. CDR3 length: 16 amino acids. In germline, CDR1 is LNHDA, CDR2 SQIVND (reference sequence). Trimming took 5 bases from V and 0 from J; bases not matched to a gene: 5. CDR3 bases: TGTGCCAGTAGTTCCGGACTAGCGGGACTCTCCTACGAGCAGTACTTC. It yields the protein CASSSGLAGLSYEQYF.

This clone showed up just a few times. V and J are TRBV4-2 and TRBJ2-7; TRBD1 agrees at 7 bases. Looked up from germline, CDR1 is LGHNA and CDR2 is YNFKEQ. This CDR3 comprises 16 residues. With 0 bases clipped from V and 4 bases from J, the junction kept 9 bases outside the gene matches. CDR3 DNA sequence: TGTGCCAGCAGCCAAGATGCTAACAGGGGTAGGTACGAGCAGTACTTC. This gives the protein CASSQDANRGRYEQYF.

J is TRBJ2-3 and V is TRBV19; D perhaps matches TRBD2 (6 bases). Germline V gene sequence: CDR1 LNHDA, CDR2 SQIVND (reference sequence). CDR3 size: 17 residues. Trimming took 7 bases from V and 0 from J, leaving 20 bases between them. CDR3 region: CASTQRELALSTDTQYF. CDR3 sequence (DNA): TGTGCCAGTACCCAGAGGGAACTAGCCCTGAGCACAGATACGCAGTATTTT.

Concerning this clone itself: An end of the junction differs from the germline gene, which may be a read error. The chain combines TRBV5-6 with TRBJ2-3; D gene unclear. This CDR3 is built from 13 residues. In germline, CDR1 is SGHDT, CDR2 YYEEEE. The CDR3 reads CASSLYSRDTQYF. Written as DNA, the CDR3 is TGTGCCAGCAGCTTGTATAGCAGAGATACGCAGTATTTT.

The genes are TRBV18 and TRBJ2-1, with 10 bases fitting TRBD2. V was pared by 3 bases and J by 0 bases, with 8 bases of the junction left unmatched. This CDR3 spans 18 amino acids. The germline V gene encodes CDR1 KGHSH and CDR2 LQKENI. The CDR3 sequence: CASSPLGTSDYSYNEQFF. The DNA of the CDR3 is TGTGCCAGCTCACCGCTAGGGACTAGCGACTACTCCTACAATGAGCAGTTCTTC.

The chain recombines TRBV2 with TRBJ2-3; 10 bases align to TRBD1. CDR1 is SNHLY, CDR2 FYNNEI, per germline. This CDR3 region has 15 residues. The ends lost 8 bases at V and 2 bases at J; junction bases unmatched: 7. This CDR3 reads CASYGGTGDTDTQYF. Written as DNA, the CDR3 is TGTGCCAGCTACGGCGGGACAGGGGACACAGATACGCAGTATTTT.